The 17 T cell receptor beta chains below come from one sample, sequenced in a study of blood T cell repertoires in COVID-19. The method was immunoSEQ multiplex PCR; TCRdb's version includes in-frame clones alone and lacks a portion of them. The repertoire holds approximately 450,000 clones, with 80% to 90% as singletons. Input material: peripheral blood. The receptors were sampled from a woman in her 30s with acute or convalescent COVID-19.

The chain links TRBV3-1 (or the pseudogene TRBV3-2) to TRBJ2-4, with D unclear. The CDR3 spans 17 residues. CDR1 and CDR2 from the germline V gene are LGHDT and YNNKEL (reference sequence). The V and J ends lost 0 bases and 3 bases respectively, with 15 bases between them. The CDR3 nucleotides read TGTGCCAGCAGCCAAGATTATCCTGCTGGAGTCAAAAACATTCAGTACTTC. Residues: CASSQDYPAGVKNIQYF.

This chain links TRBV1 with TRBJ2-3; the table gives TRBD1 as D, unverified against the DNA. TRBV1 is flagged as a pseudogene. This CDR3 has 15 residues. CDR3 nucleotides: TGCACCAGCAGCCAAGAGGGCCTCCCCCCAGATACGCAGTATTTT. Amino acid sequence: CTSSQEGLPPDTQYF.

The chain uses TRBV5-1 and TRBJ2-7; TRBD2 aligns across 8 bases. The CDR3 runs to 15 residues. Germline assignment: CDR1 SGHRS and CDR2 YFSETQ. The trim removed 3 bases at V and 2 bases at J, leaving 7 bases unmatched. The CDR3 is CASSWNSGAPYEQYF. In DNA form, the CDR3 reads TGCGCCAGCAGCTGGAATAGCGGGGCCCCCTACGAGCAGTACTTC.

The J gene is TRBJ1-4, the V gene TRBV4-1; 9 bases fit TRBD1. V shed 0 bases, J shed 7 bases, and the junction held 12 bases outside the gene matches. The germline gives CDR1 MGHRA, CDR2 YSYEKL. This CDR3 is 18 amino acids long. In nucleotides, the CDR3 is TGCGCCAGCAGCCAAGATTCGTTGGGGACAGGGTCTCCTGAAAAACTGTTTTTT. It translates to CASSQDSLGTGSPEKLFF.

The chain links TRBV24-1 to TRBJ2-2; 9 bases align to TRBD2. This CDR3 region has 14 residues. V trimming: 11 bases; J trimming: 2 bases; junction bases outside the gene matches: 5. Germline V gene data show CDR1 as KGHDR and CDR2 as SFDVKD. CDR3 region: CASAGGLNTGELFF. CDR3 in DNA: TGTGCCAGCGCGGGGGGGCTAAACACCGGGGAGCTGTTTTTT.

The V call is TRBV24-1, the J call TRBJ2-3, with 8 bases matching TRBD1. V shed 3 bases, J shed 6 bases, and the junction held 16 bases outside the gene matches. The CDR3 contains 18 residues. From germline, CDR1 is KGHDR and CDR2 SFDVKD. This CDR3 reads CATSDLIPGQEGVDTQYF. The CDR3 nucleotides are TGTGCCACCAGTGATCTCATCCCGGGACAGGAGGGCGTGGATACGCAGTATTTT.

This rearrangement joins TRBV27 to TRBJ1-6, with D possibly TRBD1 on 6 matching bases. This CDR3 has 15 amino acids. Trimming pared 6 bases from V and 9 bases from J, leaving 18 bases between. Germline V lookup: CDR1 MNHEY, CDR2 SMNVEV (reference sequence). The CDR3 coding sequence is TGTGCCAGCAGAAACACAGGGACCTACGGTTCACCCCTCCACTTT. Its translation is CASRNTGTYGSPLHF.

CDR3 coding DNA: TGTGCCAGCAGCTTAAGGACAGGGGGCTACACCGGGGAGCTGTTTTTT. It specifies CASSLRTGGYTGELFF. V and J are TRBV7-9 and TRBJ2-2, with 11 bases aligning to TRBD1. The junction had 2 bases not matched to a gene; V was cut back by 2 bases and J by 3 bases. The CDR3 consists of 16 residues. Germline lookup yields CDR1 SEHNR and CDR2 FQNEAQ (reference sequence). The entire variable domain, with the rest obtained from reference TRBV7-9 and TRBJ2-2, is as follows: DTGVSQNPRHKITKRGQNVTFRCDPISEHNRLYWYRQTLGQGPEFLTYFQNEAQLEKSRLLSDRFSAERPKGSFSTLEIQRTEQGDSAMYLCASSLRTGGYTGELFFGEGSRLTVL.

This clone was picked up one time. The chain recombines TRBV15 with TRBJ2-1; D is uncertain. V was trimmed by 2 bases and J by 7 bases, leaving 3 bases between them. The CDR3 extends over 11 amino acids. Germline V gene sequence: CDR1 LNHNV, CDR2 YYDKDF (reference sequence). The CDR3 DNA reads as TGTGCCACCAGCAGACAAAATGAGCAGTTCTTC. Protein sequence: CATSRQNEQFF. Using reference TRBV15 and TRBJ2-1 for the parts outside the CDR3, the full variable domain is DAMVIQNPRYQVTQFGKPVTLSCSQTLNHNVMYWYQQKSSQAPKLLFHYYDKDFNNEADTPDNFQSRRPNTSFCFLDIRSPGLGDTAMYLCATSRQNEQFFGPGTRLTVL.

To note about this clone: The junction shows a germline mismatch at one end, possibly a read error. The chain employs TRBV28 and TRBJ1-5; D not resolved. The CDR3 totals 14 residues. The V gene's germline CDR1 is MDHEN and CDR2 SYDVKM. The CDR3 DNA is TGTGCCAGCAGTTTGGGAGGAACTGGTCAGACCCAGCATTTT. Encoded protein: CASSLGGTGQTQHF.

This clone was seen more than once but under ten times. V and J are TRBV7-8 and TRBJ1-1; 8 positions match TRBD1. Germline V lookup: CDR1 SGHVS, CDR2 FQNEAQ. The junction had 8 bases not matched to a gene; V was cut back by 5 bases and J by 9 bases. This CDR3 has 13 residues. CDR3 loop: CASSLGSRGQAFF. As DNA, the CDR3 is TGTGCCAGCAGCCTGGGGAGCAGGGGGCAAGCTTTCTTT.

The CDR3 DNA follows: TGTGCCAGCAGTGACGGGACAGGGGTTGAAAAACTGTTTTTT. Translating gives CASSDGTGVEKLFF. The genes are TRBV2 and TRBJ1-4; 10 nucleotides align to TRBD1. The ends lost 3 bases at V and 7 bases at J; junction bases unmatched: 2. Germline V gives CDR1 SNHLY, CDR2 FYNNEI. The CDR3 is 14 residues long.

The chain has TRBV7-3 and TRBJ1-2; weak D call: TRBD1 (5 bases). From germline, CDR1 is SGHTA and CDR2 FQGTGA. The V and J ends lost 3 bases and 5 bases respectively, with 10 bases between them. The CDR3 has 13 amino acids. CDR3 sequence reads: CASSFPGGYGYTF. In nucleotides, the CDR3 is TGTGCCAGCAGCTTTCCGGGGGGTTATGGCTACACCTTC.

In its sample, this clone was seen a few times. The rearrangement joins TRBV3-1 (or the pseudogene TRBV3-2) to TRBJ2-7; D is uncertain. CDR3 length: 13 amino acids. The V gene's germline CDR1 is LGHDT and CDR2 YNNKEL (reference sequence). Trimming removed 5 bases from V and 6 bases from J, with 14 bases in between. The CDR3 DNA follows: TGTGCCAGCAGCGACACCGACCCTCTCGAGCAGTACTTC. It specifies CASSDTDPLEQYF.

This rearrangement joins TRBV6-4 to TRBJ2-7; 10 nucleotides align to TRBD1. The CDR3 runs 17 residues. Germline CDR1 and CDR2: MRHNA and SNTAGT. J gave up 7 bases and V 1 base, and 13 bases lay outside the gene matches. The DNA of the CDR3 is TGTGCCAGCAGTGACTTAAGGTACCGACAGGGGGCAAGGGAGCAGTACTTC. Protein product: CASSDLRYRQGAREQYF.

The chain links TRBV6-6 to TRBJ1-5, with D hard to call. CDR1 is MNHNY and CDR2 is SVGAGI in the germline V gene (reference sequence). Trimming stripped 7 bases from V and 2 bases from J, with 12 bases between. CDR3 length: 14 residues. The DNA of the CDR3 is TGTGCCAGCACCCGAGATTTGGGCAATCAGCCCCAGCATTTT. Translating it yields CASTRDLGNQPQHF.

The rearrangement links TRBV27 to TRBJ2-7; 9 bases match TRBD1. V was clipped by 5 bases and J by 2 bases; unmatched bases: 13. There are 17 residues in the CDR3. Germline CDR1 is MNHEY and CDR2 is SMNVEV (reference sequence). CDR3 nucleotides: TGTGCCAGCAGTACCTGGGGCCGGGACAGGGTGACCTACGAGCAGTACTTC. Translating it yields CASSTWGRDRVTYEQYF.